This TCR beta chain emerged from a study of regulatory T cells in long-lasting Graves disease. The overall study: Less than 3 months of antithyroid drugs had been taken by newly diagnosed Graves' patients.

The CDR3 is made up of 15 amino acids. V lost 5 bases and J 10 bases, leaving 18 bases between the germline ends. In germline, CDR1 is SGHNT, CDR2 YENEEA. Arm-PCR with iRepertoire HTBI primers amplified the CDR3 regions for these TCR beta libraries. TCRdb called the multiplex PCR reads again in MiXCR, with one record for every CDR3 protein. The data contain 520,000 or so distinct CDR3 sequences, approximately 12% of them singletons. Time point: newly diagnosed GD, antithyroid drugs for less than 3 months. The TCR library was prepared using RNA isolated from PBMCs. This clonotype was found many times. Separately, the same data were catalogued under a study of T cells in Graves' hyperthyroidism and ophthalmopathy. That study adds: Ophthalmopathy was model-predicted a median approximately 6.9 months pre-onset.

V is TRBV11-3 and J is TRBJ1-6, with D possibly being TRBD1 (6 bases). The specimen comprised peripheral blood mononuclear cells (PBMCs), sampled at new diagnosis, from a patient treated with antithyroid drugs. This TCR was recovered from a woman aged 25-40 years with Graves disease. Here the CDR3 reads CASSRKGQLRSPLHF. CDR3 coding DNA: TGTGCCAGCAGCCGAAAAGGACAGTTAAGATCACCCCTCCACTTT.